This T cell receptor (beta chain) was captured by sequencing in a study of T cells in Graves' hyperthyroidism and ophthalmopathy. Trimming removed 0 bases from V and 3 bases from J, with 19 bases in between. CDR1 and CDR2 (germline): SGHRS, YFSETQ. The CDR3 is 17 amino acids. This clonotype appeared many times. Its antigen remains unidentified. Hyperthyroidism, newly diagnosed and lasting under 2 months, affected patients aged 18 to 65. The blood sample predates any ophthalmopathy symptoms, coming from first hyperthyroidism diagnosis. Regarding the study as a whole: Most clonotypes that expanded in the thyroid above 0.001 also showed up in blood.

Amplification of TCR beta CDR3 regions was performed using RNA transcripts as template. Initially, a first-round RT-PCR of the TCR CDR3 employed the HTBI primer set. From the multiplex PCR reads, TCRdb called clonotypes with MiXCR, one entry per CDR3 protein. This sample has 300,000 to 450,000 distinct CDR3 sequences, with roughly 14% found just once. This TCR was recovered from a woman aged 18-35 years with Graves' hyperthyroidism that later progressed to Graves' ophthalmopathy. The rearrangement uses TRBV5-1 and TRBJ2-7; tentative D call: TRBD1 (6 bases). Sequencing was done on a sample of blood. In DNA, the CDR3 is TGCGCCAGCAGCTTGGTTTTCGATTGGGACAAAGACTACGAGCAGTACTTC. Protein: CASSLVFDWDKDYEQYF.